One sample yielded the 20 T cell receptor beta chains listed below, sequenced in a study of graft-versus-host responses after intestinal transplantation. No antigen is known for these receptors. Clones were read by immunoSEQ multiplex PCR, and TCRdb kept only the in-frame ones, dropping some. The data show over 75,000 clones, just under 95% seen once. The sequences come from unstimulated CD8+ T cells sorted from spleen or lymph node cells, collected before transplant. The receptor source for this set is a human donor who was the organ donor for an intestinal transplant.

The chain recombines TRBV5-8 with TRBJ2-2, with D possibly TRBD1 on 7 matching bases. This CDR3 spans 14 amino acids. V lost 2 bases, J lost 5 bases, and 10 bases lay in between. CDR1 is SGHTS, CDR2 YDEGEE, per germline. The CDR3 spells CASSLAGGTGELFF. CDR3 DNA: TGTGCCAGCAGCTTAGCAGGGGGGACCGGGGAGCTGTTTTTT.

This chain joins TRBV7-3 and TRBJ1-2; TRBD1 aligns across 10 bases. The V gene end was trimmed by 5 bases and the J gene end by 5 bases; junction bases not matched to a gene: 5. The CDR3 sequence is 14 residues long. The germline V gene has CDR1 SGHTA and CDR2 FQGTGA. CDR3 sequence (DNA): TGTGCCAGCAGCCCGACAGGGGGCCCTTATGGCTACACCTTC. Translating it yields CASSPTGGPYGYTF.

The chain has TRBV2 and TRBJ1-1; a possible D gene is TRBD1 (6 bases). V gave up 6 bases and J gave up 1 base, with 15 bases separating them. CDR3 length: 15 amino acids. Germline V gene data show CDR1 as SNHLY and CDR2 as FYNNEI. CDR3 sequence: CASSDSLTGNTEAFF. Written as DNA, the CDR3 is TGTGCCAGCAGCGACTCTTTGACAGGGAACACTGAAGCTTTCTTT.

The chain uses TRBV6-1 and TRBJ2-7; D is unresolved. Per germline, CDR1 MNHNS and CDR2 SASEGT. V shed 10 bases and J shed 4 bases, with 23 bases lying between them. The CDR3 consists of 15 residues. The CDR3 nucleotides are TGTGCCACCACTCTAGTCTTGGCTCTTAAATACGAGCAGTACTTC. Protein product: CATTLVLALKYEQYF.

This chain joins TRBV4-1 and TRBJ1-2, with a possible D match to TRBD1 (6 bases). Trimming stripped 0 bases from V and 4 bases from J, with 15 bases between. The CDR3 length is 16 residues. Germline-derived CDR1 and CDR2 are MGHRA and YSYEKL. CDR3: CASSQDLGTIVYGYTF. The DNA for the CDR3 is TGCGCCAGCAGCCAAGATCTTGGGACAATAGTCTATGGCTACACCTTC.

The chain combines TRBV5-1 with TRBJ2-7; D possibly corresponds to TRBD2 (5 bases). Germline-derived CDR1 and CDR2 are SGHRS and YFSETQ. Trimming took off 0 bases at V and 2 bases at J, with 12 bases between the two ends. This CDR3 has 15 residues. The CDR3 reads CASSLGADYTYEQYF. The CDR3 DNA sequence: TGCGCCAGCAGCTTGGGGGCCGACTACACCTACGAGCAGTACTTC.

This rearrangement joins TRBV6-1 to TRBJ1-1; perhaps TRBD1 as D (5 bases). The CDR3 loop spans 16 amino acids. Trimming took 2 bases from V and 0 from J, leaving 13 bases between them. The germline CDR1 and CDR2 sequences are MNHNS and SASEGT. The DNA of the CDR3 is TGTGCCAGCAGTGAAATGCCGGGGGAAATGAACACTGAAGCTTTCTTT. This sequence encodes CASSEMPGEMNTEAFF.

V and J are TRBV6-5 and TRBJ2-7, with 9 bases fitting TRBD2. The CDR3 extends over 14 amino acids. The V and J ends lost 2 bases and 4 bases, in that order; junction bases with no gene match: 3. Per the germline V gene, CDR1 is MNHEY and CDR2 is SVGAGI. CDR3: CASSYGTSRYEQYF. In DNA, the CDR3 is TGTGCCAGCAGTTACGGGACTAGCCGTTACGAGCAGTACTTC.

The V call is TRBV27, the J call TRBJ1-1; no firm D call. V lost 0 bases, J lost 3 bases, and 11 bases lay in between. This CDR3 has 15 residues. Per germline, CDR1 MNHEY and CDR2 SMNVEV (reference sequence). The CDR3: CASSLSGHPDTEAFF. The DNA for the CDR3 is TGTGCCAGCAGTTTATCGGGCCATCCGGACACTGAAGCTTTCTTT.

This chain's CDR3 is CANQVGYSNQPQHF. DNA of the CDR3: TGCGCCAACCAGGTGGGTTATAGCAATCAGCCCCAGCATTTT. V is TRBV10-2 and J is TRBJ1-5; no clear D gene. CDR3 length equals 14 residues. Germline lookup yields CDR1 WSHSY and CDR2 SAAADI. V shed 10 bases and J shed 0 bases, with 13 bases lying between them.

The rearrangement joins TRBV5-4 to TRBJ2-7; D unclear. V was shortened by 0 bases and J by 4 bases, with 11 bases between the two germline ends. There are 14 residues in the CDR3. Germline CDR1 SGHNT, CDR2 YYREEE (reference sequence). The CDR3 nucleotides read TGTGCCAGCAGCTTGGGGCTAGGTGATTACGAGCAGTACTTC. Translated, it gives CASSLGLGDYEQYF.

The rearrangement links TRBV11-2 to TRBJ2-1, with D tentatively TRBD2 (6 bases). The V end lost 1 base, the J end lost 8 bases, and 12 bases lay between the germline ends. Germline loops: CDR1 SGHAT, CDR2 FQNNGV. There are 14 residues in the CDR3. The CDR3 DNA reads as TGTGCCAGCAGCTTAGGCGGGGAGTGGGATGAGCAGTTCTTC. It yields the protein CASSLGGEWDEQFF.

The chain carries TRBV7-2 and TRBJ1-2; a weak D match, TRBD1 (5 bases). This CDR3 has 15 residues. Germline assignment: CDR1 SGHTA and CDR2 FQGNSA. The germline V and J ends were trimmed by 0 bases and 0 bases, with 8 bases remaining between them. For the CDR3, the DNA is TGTGCCAGCAGCTTAGCTGACAGATCTAACTATGGCTACACCTTC. It codes for CASSLADRSNYGYTF.

The count of this clone is one. The CDR3 DNA follows: TGTGCCATCAGTGAGACCCCGGGGGTCCAAGAGACCCAGTACTTC. Translated, it gives CAISETPGVQETQYF. The rearrangement uses TRBV10-3 and TRBJ2-5; weak D call: TRBD2 (6 bases). Trimming stripped 2 bases from V and 1 base from J, with 11 bases between. The CDR3 extends over 15 amino acids. CDR1 is ENHRY and CDR2 is SYGVKD in the germline V gene.

The chain is built from TRBV5-1 and TRBJ2-1; D is undetermined. V gave up 5 bases and J gave up 7 bases, with 10 bases separating them. This CDR3 is 12 amino acids long. Looked up from germline, CDR1 is SGHRS and CDR2 is YFSETQ. The DNA for the CDR3 is TGCGCCAGCAGGAGCCCCTCAAATGAGCAGTTCTTC. Translated, it gives CASRSPSNEQFF.

This clone was seen just once. V usage is TRBV30 and J usage is TRBJ2-7; weak D call: TRBD2 (6 bases). V lost 6 bases and J lost 4, with 13 bases in between. Germline CDR1 and CDR2: GTSNPN and SVGIG (reference sequence). This CDR3 has 12 residues. As DNA, the CDR3 is TGTGCCTGTCGAGGGGAGGCTTACGAGCAGTACTTC. Translation: CACRGEAYEQYF.

The chain employs TRBV7-9 and TRBJ2-2; D is ambiguous. Germline lookup yields CDR1 SEHNR and CDR2 FQNEAQ (reference sequence). The V end was cut by 4 bases, the J end by 7 bases, with 16 bases between. This CDR3 has 15 amino acids. CDR3 nucleotide sequence: TGTGCCAGCAGCTCCCCGTGGCAGGCTGGCGGGGAGCTGTTTTTT. Protein: CASSSPWQAGGELFF.

This clone was seen just once. The chain recombines TRBV6-4 with TRBJ1-2; D might be TRBD1 (6 bases). The CDR3 totals 18 residues. The V gene lost 1 base and the J gene lost 6 bases, with 24 bases spanning the gap. CDR1 and CDR2 from the germline V gene are MRHNA and SNTAGT. CDR3 residues: CASSDLNPVYRVENGYTF. The CDR3 coding sequence is TGTGCCAGCAGTGACTTGAACCCCGTCTACAGGGTTGAGAATGGCTACACCTTC.

This clone was counted between two and nine times. The V gene is TRBV19, the J gene TRBJ1-5; unclear D gene. The V end lost 4 bases, the J end lost 4 bases, and 5 bases lay between the germline ends. The CDR3 is 12 residues long. Germline lookup yields CDR1 LNHDA and CDR2 SQIVND (reference sequence). CDR3 DNA: TGTGCCAGTAGTACCGGGAATCAGCCCCAGCATTTT. Protein sequence: CASSTGNQPQHF.

J is TRBJ1-1 and V is TRBV4-1, with D hard to call. Trimming removed 6 bases at V and 1 base at J, with 6 bases between. The CDR3 contains 12 residues. Per the germline V gene, CDR1 is MGHRA and CDR2 is YSYEKL. DNA for the CDR3: TGCGCCAGCAGAACGGGGAACACTGAAGCTTTCTTT. This translates into CASRTGNTEAFF.